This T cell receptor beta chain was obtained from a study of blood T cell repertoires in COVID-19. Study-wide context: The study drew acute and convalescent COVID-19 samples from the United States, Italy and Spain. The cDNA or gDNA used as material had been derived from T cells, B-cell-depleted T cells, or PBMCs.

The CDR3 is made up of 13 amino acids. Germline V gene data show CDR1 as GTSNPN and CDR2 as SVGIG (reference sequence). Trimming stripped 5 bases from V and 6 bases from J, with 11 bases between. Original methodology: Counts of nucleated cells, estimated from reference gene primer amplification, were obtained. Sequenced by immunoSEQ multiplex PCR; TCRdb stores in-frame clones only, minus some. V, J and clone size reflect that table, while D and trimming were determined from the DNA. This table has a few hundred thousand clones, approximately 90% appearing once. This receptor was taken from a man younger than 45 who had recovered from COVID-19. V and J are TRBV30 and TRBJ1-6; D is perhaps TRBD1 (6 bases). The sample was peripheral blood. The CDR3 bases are TGTGCCTGGGGGGGGCAGGCTAATTCACCCCTCCACTTT. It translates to CAWGGQANSPLHF.